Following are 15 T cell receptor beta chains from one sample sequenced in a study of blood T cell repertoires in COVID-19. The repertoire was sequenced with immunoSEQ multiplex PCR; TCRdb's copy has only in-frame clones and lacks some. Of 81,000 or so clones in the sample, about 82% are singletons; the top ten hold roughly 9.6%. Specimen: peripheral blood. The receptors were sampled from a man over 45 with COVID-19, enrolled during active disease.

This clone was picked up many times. CDR3 nucleotide sequence: TGCGCCAGCAGCTTGGGCGGGACAGCGAACACCGGGGAGCTGTTTTTT. This translates into CASSLGGTANTGELFF. This chain joins TRBV5-1 and TRBJ2-2, with a possible D match to TRBD1 (7 bases). Germline CDR1 reads SGHRS; CDR2 reads YFSETQ. V was trimmed by 0 bases and J by 0 bases, leaving 9 bases between them. The CDR3 has 16 amino acids.

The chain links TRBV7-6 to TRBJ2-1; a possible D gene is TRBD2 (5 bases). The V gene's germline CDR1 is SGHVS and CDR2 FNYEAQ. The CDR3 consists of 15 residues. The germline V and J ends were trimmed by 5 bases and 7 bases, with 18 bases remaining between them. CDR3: CASSPSAASRNEQFF. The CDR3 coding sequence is TGTGCCAGCAGCCCTTCGGCGGCTAGCAGGAATGAGCAGTTCTTC.

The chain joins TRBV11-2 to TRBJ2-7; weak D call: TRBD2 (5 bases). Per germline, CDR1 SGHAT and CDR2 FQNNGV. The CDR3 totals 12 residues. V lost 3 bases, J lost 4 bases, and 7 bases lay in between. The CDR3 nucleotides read TGTGCCAGCAGCTTGCGGGTTTACGAGCAGTACTTC. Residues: CASSLRVYEQYF. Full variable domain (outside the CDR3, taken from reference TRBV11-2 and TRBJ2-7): EAGVAQSPRYKIIEKRQSVAFWCNPISGHATLYWYQQILGQGPKLLIQFQNNGVVDDSQLPKDRFSAERLKGVDSTLKIQPAKLEDSAVYLCASSLRVYEQYFGPGTRLTVT.

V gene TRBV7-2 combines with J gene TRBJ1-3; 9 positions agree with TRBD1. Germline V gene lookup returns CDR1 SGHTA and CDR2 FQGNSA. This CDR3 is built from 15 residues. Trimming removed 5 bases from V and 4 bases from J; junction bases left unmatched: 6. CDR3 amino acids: CASSLVGTGGNTIYF. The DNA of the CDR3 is TGTGCCAGCAGCCTAGTAGGGACAGGGGGAAACACCATATATTTT. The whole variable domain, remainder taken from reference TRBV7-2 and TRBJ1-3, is GAGVSQSPSNKVTEKGKDVELRCDPISGHTALYWYRQSLGQGLEFLIYFQGNSAPDKSGLPSDRFSAERTGGSVSTLTIQRTQQEDSAVYLCASSLVGTGGNTIYFGEGSWLTVV.

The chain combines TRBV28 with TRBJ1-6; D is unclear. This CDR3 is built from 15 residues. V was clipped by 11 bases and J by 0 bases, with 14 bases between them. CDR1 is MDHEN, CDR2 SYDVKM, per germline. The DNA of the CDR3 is TGTGCCGGACGAGAGGGCAGCTCCTATAATTCACCCCTCCACTTT. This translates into CAGREGSSYNSPLHF.

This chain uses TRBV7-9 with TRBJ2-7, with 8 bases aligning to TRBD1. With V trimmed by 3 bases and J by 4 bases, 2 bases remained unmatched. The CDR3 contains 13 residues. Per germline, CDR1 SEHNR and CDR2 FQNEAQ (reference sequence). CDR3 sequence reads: CASSLGQEYEQYF. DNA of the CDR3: TGTGCCAGCAGCTTGGGACAGGAGTACGAGCAGTACTTC.

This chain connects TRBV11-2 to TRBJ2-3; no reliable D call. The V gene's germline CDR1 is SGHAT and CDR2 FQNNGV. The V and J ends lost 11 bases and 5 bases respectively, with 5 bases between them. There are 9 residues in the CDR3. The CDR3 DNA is TGTGCCTCGGGAGATACGCAGTATTTT. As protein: CASGDTQYF.

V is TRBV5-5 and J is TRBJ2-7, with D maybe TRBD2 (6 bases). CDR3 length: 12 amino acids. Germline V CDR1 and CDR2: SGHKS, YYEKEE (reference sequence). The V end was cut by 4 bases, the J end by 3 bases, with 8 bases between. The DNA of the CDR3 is TGTGCCAGCAGCCGGACTAACTACGAGCAGTACTTC. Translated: CASSRTNYEQYF.

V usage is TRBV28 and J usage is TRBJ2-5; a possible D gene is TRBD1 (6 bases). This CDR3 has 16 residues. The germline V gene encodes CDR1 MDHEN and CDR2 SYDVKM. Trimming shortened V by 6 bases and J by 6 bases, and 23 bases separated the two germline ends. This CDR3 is CASSDGTQEAFQTQYF. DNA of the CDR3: TGTGCCAGCAGCGACGGGACACAAGAGGCTTTTCAGACCCAGTACTTC. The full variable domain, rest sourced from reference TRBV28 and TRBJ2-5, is DVKVTQSSRYLVKRTGEKVFLECVQDMDHENMFWYRQDPGLGLRLIYFSYDVKMKEKGDIPEGYSVSREKKERFSLILESASTNQTSMYLCASSDGTQEAFQTQYFGPGTRLLVL.

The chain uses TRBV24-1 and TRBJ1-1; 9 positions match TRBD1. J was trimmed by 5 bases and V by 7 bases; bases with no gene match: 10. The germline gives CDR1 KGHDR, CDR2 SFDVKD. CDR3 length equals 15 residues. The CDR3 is CATRATGTGRTEAFF. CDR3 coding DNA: TGTGCCACCAGAGCAACCGGGACAGGGAGGACTGAAGCTTTCTTT.

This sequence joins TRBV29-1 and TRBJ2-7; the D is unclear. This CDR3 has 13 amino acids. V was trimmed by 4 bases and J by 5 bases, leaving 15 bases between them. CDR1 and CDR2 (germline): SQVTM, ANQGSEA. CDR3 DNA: TGCAGCGTTGCGTGGAGCTCGGATAACGAGCAGTACTTC. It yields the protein CSVAWSSDNEQYF.

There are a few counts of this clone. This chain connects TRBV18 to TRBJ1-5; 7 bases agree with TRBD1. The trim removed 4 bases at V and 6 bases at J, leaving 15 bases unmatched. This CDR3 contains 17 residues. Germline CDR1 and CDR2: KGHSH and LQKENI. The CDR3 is CASSLTLDRVSPQPQHF. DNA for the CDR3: TGTGCCAGCTCACTCACCCTCGACAGGGTGTCTCCTCAGCCCCAGCATTTT.

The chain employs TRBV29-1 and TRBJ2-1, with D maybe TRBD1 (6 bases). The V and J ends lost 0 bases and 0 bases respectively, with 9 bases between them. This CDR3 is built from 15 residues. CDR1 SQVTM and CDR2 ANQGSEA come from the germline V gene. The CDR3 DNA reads TGCAGCGTTGAAGAGACAGGACTCTCCTACAATGAGCAGTTCTTC. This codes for CSVEETGLSYNEQFF.

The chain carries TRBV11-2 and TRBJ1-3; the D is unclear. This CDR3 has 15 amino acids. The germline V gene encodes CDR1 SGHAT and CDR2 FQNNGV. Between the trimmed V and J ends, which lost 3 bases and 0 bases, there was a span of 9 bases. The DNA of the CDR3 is TGTGCCAGCAGCTTCCACAGTTACTCTGGAAACACCATATATTTT. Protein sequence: CASSFHSYSGNTIYF.

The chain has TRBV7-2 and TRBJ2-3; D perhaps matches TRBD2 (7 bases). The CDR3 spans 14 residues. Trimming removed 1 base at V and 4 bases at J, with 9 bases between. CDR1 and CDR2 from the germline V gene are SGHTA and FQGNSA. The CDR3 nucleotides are TGTGCCAGCAGCTTAGGCGGGGGCGCAGATACGCAGTATTTT. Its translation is CASSLGGGADTQYF.